This TCR beta chain was captured in a study of control samples from healthy donors and cancer patients. Some clones are missing from TCRdb's copy, which holds only in-frame ones; the method was immunoSEQ multiplex PCR. The profile shows about 120,000 clones, more than 75% of them singletons. The CDR3 spans 16 residues. Germline CDR1 SGHKS, CDR2 YYEKEE (reference sequence). The J segment lost 0 bases and the V segment lost 4 bases, leaving 7 bases of the junction unmatched. Source material: blood. The rearrangement joins TRBV5-5 to TRBJ2-1, with 7 bases lining up with TRBD1. The origin of this receptor is a woman between 65 and 79 years old in good health. CDR3: CASSLTGTVSYNEQFF. The DNA of the CDR3 is TGTGCCAGCAGCCTTACTGGGACAGTCTCCTACAATGAGCAGTTCTTC.